Listed here are 2 T cell receptor beta chains from one sample, sequenced in a study of blood T cells in healthy people across ages. Through a sample-barcoded 5' primer and a J-beta primer mix, a second PCR was run for roughly 7 to 12 cycles. TCRdb reanalysed the 5' RACE reads using MiXCR and keeps one entry per CDR3 protein. The sample consists of about 1.6 million distinct CDR3 sequences, roughly 32% of them appearing once. Sequencing was performed on blood. The receptor source for this set is a woman in her 30s in good health.

This chain uses TRBV25-1 with TRBJ2-7; D may be TRBD2 (6 bases). The CDR3 consists of 14 residues. The V gene lost 4 bases and the J gene lost 0 bases, with 10 bases spanning the gap. Per germline, CDR1 MGHDK and CDR2 SYGVNS. CDR3 residues: CASSGRDFSYEQYF. The DNA for the CDR3 is TGTGCCAGCAGTGGTCGGGACTTCTCCTACGAGCAGTACTTC.

In its sample, this clonotype was seen many times. The V call is TRBV29-1, the J call TRBJ2-5; D unclear. The CDR3 runs 13 residues. Between the trimmed V and J ends, which lost 4 bases and 5 bases, there was a span of 14 bases. The germline V gene has CDR1 SQVTM and CDR2 ANQGSEA. CDR3 DNA: TGCAGCGTTGCCGGACGCATTTCGGAGACCCAGTACTTC. Translated, it gives CSVAGRISETQYF.